This T cell receptor beta chain came from a study of blood T cell repertoires in COVID-19. The overall study: Whether acute or convalescent, the COVID-19 samples came from the United States, Italy and Spain.

Data came from immunoSEQ multiplex PCR; TCRdb stores just in-frame clones and leaves some out. The top ten hold about 5% of the sample, which has 97,000 or so clones, about nine tenths seen once. CDR3 length: 17 residues. Trimming removed 3 bases at V and 1 base at J, with 13 bases between. CDR1 and CDR2 from the germline V gene are LGHNT and FRNRAP. This chain uses TRBV12-5 with TRBJ2-6; maybe TRBD1 (7 bases). The specimen was peripheral blood. This clonotype was sampled from a man over 45 with acute or convalescent COVID-19. CDR3 in amino acids: CASGFRGAGSGANVLTF. The CDR3 DNA follows: TGTGCTAGTGGTTTCAGGGGGGCAGGGTCTGGGGCCAACGTCCTGACTTTC.